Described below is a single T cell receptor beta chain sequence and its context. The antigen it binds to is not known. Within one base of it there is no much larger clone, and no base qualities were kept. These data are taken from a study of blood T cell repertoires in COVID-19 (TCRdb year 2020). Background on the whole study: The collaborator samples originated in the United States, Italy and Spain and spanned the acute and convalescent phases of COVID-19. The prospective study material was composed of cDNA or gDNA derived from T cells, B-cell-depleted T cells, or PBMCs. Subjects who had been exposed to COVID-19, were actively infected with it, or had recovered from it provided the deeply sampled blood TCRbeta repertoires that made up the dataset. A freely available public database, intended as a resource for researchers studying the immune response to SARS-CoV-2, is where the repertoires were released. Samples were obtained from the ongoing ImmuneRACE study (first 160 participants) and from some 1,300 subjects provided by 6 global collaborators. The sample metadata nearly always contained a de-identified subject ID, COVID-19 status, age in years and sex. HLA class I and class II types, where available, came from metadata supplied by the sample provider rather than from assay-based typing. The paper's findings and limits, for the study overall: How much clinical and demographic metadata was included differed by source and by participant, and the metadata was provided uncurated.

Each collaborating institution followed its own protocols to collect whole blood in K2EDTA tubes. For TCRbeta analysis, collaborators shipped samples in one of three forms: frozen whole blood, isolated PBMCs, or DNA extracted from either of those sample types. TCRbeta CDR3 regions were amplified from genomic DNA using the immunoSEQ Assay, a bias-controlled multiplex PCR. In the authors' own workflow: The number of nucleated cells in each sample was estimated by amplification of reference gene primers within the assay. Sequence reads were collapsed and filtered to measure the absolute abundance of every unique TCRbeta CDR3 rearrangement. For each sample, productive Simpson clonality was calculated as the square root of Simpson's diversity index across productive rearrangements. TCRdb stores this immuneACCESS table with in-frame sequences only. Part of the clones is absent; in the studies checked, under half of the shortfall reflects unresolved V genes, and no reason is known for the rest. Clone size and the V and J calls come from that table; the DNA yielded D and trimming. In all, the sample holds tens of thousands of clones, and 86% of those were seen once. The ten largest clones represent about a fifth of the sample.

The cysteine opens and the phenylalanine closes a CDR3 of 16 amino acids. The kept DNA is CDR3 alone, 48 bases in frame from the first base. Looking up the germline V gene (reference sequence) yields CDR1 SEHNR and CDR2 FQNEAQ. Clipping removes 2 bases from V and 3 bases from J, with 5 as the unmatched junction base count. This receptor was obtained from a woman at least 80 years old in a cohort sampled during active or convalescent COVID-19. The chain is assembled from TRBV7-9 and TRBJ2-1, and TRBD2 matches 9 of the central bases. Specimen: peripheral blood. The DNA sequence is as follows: TGTGCCAGCAGCTTAAGCGGTAGCGGGAGCTACAATGAGCAGTTCTTC. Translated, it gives CASSLSGSGSYNEQFF. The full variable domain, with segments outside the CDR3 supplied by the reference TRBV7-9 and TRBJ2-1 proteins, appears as DTGVSQNPRHKITKRGQNVTFRCDPISEHNRLYWYRQTLGQGPEFLTYFQNEAQLEKSRLLSDRFSAERPKGSFSTLEIQRTEQGDSAMYLCASSLSGSGSYNEQFFGPGTRLTVL.